A single sample is the source of the 26 T cell receptor beta chains below, sequenced in a study of T-cell reconstitution after alpha-beta-depleted transplantation in children (dated by TCRdb to the mid-2010s). Libraries were constructed by PCR. Sequencer: Illumina HiSeq 2500. To normalize quantification of the TCRbeta repertoire, the TCR libraries were built with molecular barcoding that relied on unique molecular identifiers. TCRdb reprocessing: public reads trimmed at Q25 with fastp, clones called with MiXCR, in-frame beta chains kept. Under each unique CDR3 protein, matching rows form one entry showing the most common genes and DNA. For this sample there are more than 200,000 distinct CDR3 sequences; about 25% appear just once. The ten biggest clones cover roughly 2.6% of the sample. The treatment or condition label here, explained by the study, means: allogeneic hematopoietic cell transplantation with graft depleted of TCRalphabeta T cells and CD19 B cells.

The input for sequencing was PBMCs, taken before TCRalphabeta/CD19-depleted stem cell transplant. Receptor source: a girl aged 2-10 years with Fanconi anemia, due to receive a stem cell transplant.

This clonotype was found a few times. The chain couples TRBV5-1 to TRBJ1-2; perhaps TRBD1 as D (5 bases). Germline values: CDR1 SGHRS, CDR2 YFSETQ. With 2 bases removed from V and 4 bases from J, the gap between germline ends came to 12 bases. There are 14 residues in the CDR3. CDR3 bases: TGCGCCAGCAGCTTCCTTCCCAGGGTCTATGGCTACACCTTC. Encoded protein: CASSFLPRVYGYTF. The variable domain in full, with the rest retrieved from reference TRBV5-1 and TRBJ1-2, is KAGVTQTPRYLIKTRGQQVTLSCSPISGHRSVSWYQQTPGQGLQFLFEYFSETQRNKGNFPGRFSGRQFSNSRSEMNVSTLELGDSALYLCASSFLPRVYGYTFGSGTRLTVV.

This clonotype has a count of ten or more. CDR3 protein: CASGYTKETQYF. The CDR3 DNA follows: TGTGCCAGCGGTTACACGAAAGAGACCCAGTACTTC. The V and J genes are TRBV28 and TRBJ2-5; no clear D gene. Trimming shortened V by 8 bases and J by 3 bases, and 10 bases separated the two germline ends. Germline lookup yields CDR1 MDHEN and CDR2 SYDVKM. The CDR3 has 12 residues.

Ten or more counts support this clonotype. V and J are TRBV15 and TRBJ2-7; the match to TRBD1 covers 8 bases. Germline V gives CDR1 LNHNV, CDR2 YYDKDF (reference sequence). J lost 0 bases, V lost 0 bases, and 1 base had no gene match. CDR3 size: 15 residues. The CDR3, as DNA: TGTGCCACCAGCAGAGAAACAGGGGGCTCCTACGAGCAGTACTTC. Its translation: CATSRETGGSYEQYF.

This clonotype was recorded many times. This chain connects TRBV12-3 or TRBV12-4 to TRBJ2-3; 9 bases line up with TRBD1. The J segment lost 3 bases and the V segment lost 5 bases, leaving 12 bases of the junction unmatched. The CDR3 loop spans 17 amino acids. The CDR3 here is CASSPPGQGARTDTQYF. In DNA form, the CDR3 reads TGTGCCAGCAGTCCCCCGGGACAGGGAGCTAGAACAGATACGCAGTATTTT.

This chain connects TRBV10-3 to TRBJ2-7; possible D gene TRBD2, 5 bases. Trimming shortened V by 3 bases and J by 7 bases, and 10 bases separated the two germline ends. Germline values: CDR1 ENHRY, CDR2 SYGVKD. The CDR3 spans 12 residues. This chain's CDR3 is CAISDNVAEQYF. CDR3 nucleotides: TGTGCCATCAGTGATAACGTAGCGGAGCAGTACTTC.

This sequence joins TRBV23-1 and TRBJ2-7, with TRBD1 identical over 9 bases. TRBV23-1 is known as an ORF, though its function is uncertain. V shed 0 bases and J 3 bases; nucleotides not matched to a gene: 15. This CDR3 has 19 amino acids. The DNA of the CDR3 is TGCGCCAGCAGTCAATCGAGGAGTGGGGGACAGGGCGTCTTCTACGAGCAGTACTTC. It encodes CASSQSRSGGQGVFYEQYF.

This clonotype was seen ten or more times. V and J are TRBV9 and TRBJ2-1; 9 bases agree with TRBD1. The CDR3 is made up of 14 amino acids. The germline gives CDR1 SGDLS, CDR2 YYNGEE. The V and J ends lost 3 bases and 8 bases, in that order; junction bases with no gene match: 6. In DNA, the CDR3 is TGTGCCAGCAGCGGGGGACAGGGACGCGATGAGCAGTTCTTC. Translating gives CASSGGQGRDEQFF. Using reference TRBV9 and TRBJ2-1 for the parts outside the CDR3, the full variable domain is DSGVTQTPKHLITATGQRVTLRCSPRSGDLSVYWYQQSLDQGLQFLIQYYNGEERAKGNILERFSAQQFPDLHSELNLSSLELGDSALYFCASSGGQGRDEQFFGPGTRLTVL.

The sample holds many counts of this clonotype. The chain combines TRBV29-1 with TRBJ2-7, with TRBD1 matching over 7 bases. CDR3 length: 13 amino acids. From germline, CDR1 is SQVTM and CDR2 ANQGSEA. CDR3 bases: TGCAGTGGGATCGGACAGGATCTCTACGAGCAGTACTTC. It is translated as CSGIGQDLYEQYF.

J is TRBJ1-1 and V is TRBV28, with D perhaps TRBD1 (5 bases). The ends were cut back, 2 bases at V and 3 bases at J, with 7 bases in the middle. Germline V lookup: CDR1 MDHEN, CDR2 SYDVKM. CDR3 length: 13 residues. The DNA of the CDR3 is TGTGCCAGCAGTTTAGTGGGGGACACTGAAGCTTTCTTT. Its protein product is CASSLVGDTEAFF. Complete variable domain (other parts from reference TRBV28 and TRBJ1-1): DVKVTQSSRYLVKRTGEKVFLECVQDMDHENMFWYRQDPGLGLRLIYFSYDVKMKEKGDIPEGYSVSREKKERFSLILESASTNQTSMYLCASSLVGDTEAFFGQGTRLTVV.

Only a few counts were recorded for this clonotype. The chain couples TRBV28 to TRBJ2-5; 9 nucleotides align to TRBD1. This CDR3 contains 16 residues. J was trimmed by 0 bases and V by 6 bases; bases with no gene match: 8. Germline assignment: CDR1 MDHEN and CDR2 SYDVKM. As DNA, the CDR3 is TGTGCCAGCAGCCAAGCACAGGGGGCGGACCAAGAGACCCAGTACTTC. Its translation is CASSQAQGADQETQYF. Supplemented by reference TRBV28 and TRBJ2-5, the full variable domain reads DVKVTQSSRYLVKRTGEKVFLECVQDMDHENMFWYRQDPGLGLRLIYFSYDVKMKEKGDIPEGYSVSREKKERFSLILESASTNQTSMYLCASSQAQGADQETQYFGPGTRLLVL.

The rearrangement joins TRBV20-1 to TRBJ2-1; D is uncertain. In germline, CDR1 is DFQATT, CDR2 SNEGSKA (reference sequence). The ends were cut back, 5 bases at V and 2 bases at J, with 7 bases in the middle. The CDR3 spans 12 residues. The CDR3 reads CSAEGTYNEQFF. The CDR3 coding sequence is TGCAGTGCTGAAGGGACCTACAATGAGCAGTTCTTC.

The V call is TRBV29-1, the J call TRBJ2-7, with 7 bases matching TRBD1. Germline assignment: CDR1 SQVTM and CDR2 ANQGSEA. The V gene end was trimmed by 7 bases and the J gene end by 2 bases; junction bases not matched to a gene: 8. This CDR3 region has 13 residues. CDR3 region: CSGSQGRTYEQYF. The DNA of the CDR3 is TGCAGCGGCTCACAGGGGCGGACCTACGAGCAGTACTTC.

In this sample, this clonotype turned up a few times. The rearrangement links TRBV29-1 to TRBJ1-5; the D gene is possibly TRBD1 (6 bases). The V end lost 6 bases, the J end lost 2 bases, and 14 bases lay between the germline ends. This CDR3 is 14 amino acids long. Germline CDR1 SQVTM, CDR2 ANQGSEA. The CDR3 sequence: CSVRGGGGNQPQHF. The CDR3 DNA reads as TGCAGCGTAAGGGGGGGAGGAGGCAATCAGCCCCAGCATTTT.

This clonotype was observed at least ten times. This rearrangement joins TRBV20-1 to TRBJ2-1, with 9 bases lining up with TRBD2. Germline CDR1 is DFQATT and CDR2 is SNEGSKA (reference sequence). The CDR3 totals 22 residues. Trimming cost V 0 bases and J 0 bases; bases outside gene matches: 21. The CDR3 is CSARDPFPSGTSWRPSYNEQFF. CDR3 bases: TGCAGTGCTAGAGATCCCTTCCCCTCCGGGACTAGCTGGCGTCCCTCCTACAATGAGCAGTTCTTC.

Many counts were recorded for this clonotype. This sequence joins TRBV6-5 and TRBJ1-6, with 9 bases fitting TRBD1. V was clipped by 4 bases and J by 9 bases; unmatched bases: 16. The germline V gene encodes CDR1 MNHEY and CDR2 SVGAGI. This CDR3 region has 18 residues. The CDR3 loop is CASSSKGQGRTVVSPLHF. CDR3 in DNA: TGTGCCAGCAGTTCAAAGGGACAGGGCAGAACAGTCGTTTCACCCCTCCACTTT.

The V call is TRBV15, the J call TRBJ1-2; D is possibly TRBD1 (5 bases). Germline V gene data show CDR1 as LNHNV and CDR2 as YYDKDF (reference sequence). The CDR3 runs to 15 residues. V was clipped by 0 bases and J by 6 bases, with 14 bases between them. The CDR3 DNA reads TGTGCCACCAGCAGAGATCTAGACAGAATAAATGGCTACACCTTC. Translation: CATSRDLDRINGYTF.

This clonotype was found a few times. The V and J genes are TRBV4-1 and TRBJ2-1; 13 bases map to TRBD2. CDR3 length: 17 residues. Germline values: CDR1 MGHRA, CDR2 YSYEKL. V trimming: 0 bases; J trimming: 8 bases; junction bases outside the gene matches: 7. This CDR3 is CASSQDLTSGGLYEQFF. The CDR3 DNA reads as TGCGCCAGCAGCCAAGACCTGACTAGCGGGGGGCTCTATGAGCAGTTCTTC.

This clonotype was counted many times. The V gene is TRBV29-1, the J gene TRBJ2-7; 8 bases match TRBD1. V trimming: 1 base; J trimming: 2 bases; junction bases outside the gene matches: 4. Germline V gene lookup returns CDR1 SQVTM and CDR2 ANQGSEA. The CDR3 extends over 14 amino acids. In DNA, the CDR3 is TGCAGCGTTGAAGGTGGACAGGGACCCTACGAGCAGTACTTC. Translated, it gives CSVEGGQGPYEQYF.

This clonotype was recorded a few times. The CDR3 DNA reads TGCGCCAGCAGCAGGGACGGGGCCTACGAGCAGTACTTC. Translated, it gives CASSRDGAYEQYF. V usage is TRBV4-1 and J usage is TRBJ2-7; D assignment may be TRBD1 or TRBD2 (5 bases each). Germline CDR1 MGHRA, CDR2 YSYEKL. V was cut by 5 bases and J by 2 bases, with 10 bases left in between. This CDR3 comprises 13 residues.

There are a few counts of this clonotype. This chain uses TRBV12-3 or TRBV12-4 with TRBJ2-7; TRBD1 is a possible D gene (5 bases). The V end lost 3 bases, the J end lost 6 bases, and 15 bases lay between the germline ends. The CDR3 covers 14 residues. In DNA form, the CDR3 reads TGTGCCAGCAGTTTGAAATTTTGGGGCGGCGAGCAGTACTTC. It specifies CASSLKFWGGEQYF.

This chain uses TRBV6-1 with TRBJ2-7, with a tentative D call TRBD2 (6 bases). The ends were cut back, 8 bases at V and 6 bases at J, with 17 bases in the middle. This CDR3 contains 13 residues. The germline V gene has CDR1 MNHNS and CDR2 SASEGT. The CDR3 spells CASWTGASVEQYF. CDR3 nucleotides: TGTGCCAGCTGGACGGGAGCGTCGGTCGAGCAGTACTTC.

The chain has TRBV29-1 and TRBJ2-3; maybe TRBD1 (6 bases). The V gene's germline CDR1 is SQVTM and CDR2 ANQGSEA. The CDR3 loop spans 15 amino acids. V lost 4 bases, J lost 2 bases, and 16 bases lay in between. CDR3 sequence (DNA): TGCAGCGTTGTGGGGGCAGGCGGACCCACAGATACGCAGTATTTT. Its protein product is CSVVGAGGPTDTQYF.

CDR3 in DNA: TGCAGCGTTGTGGGGTGGGTAGCGGGAGGAGAGACCCAGTACTTC. As protein: CSVVGWVAGGETQYF. The V gene is TRBV29-1, the J gene TRBJ2-5; 10 bases agree with TRBD2. This CDR3 spans 15 amino acids. V lost 4 bases and J lost 4; bases outside the gene matches: 9. Germline-derived CDR1 and CDR2 are SQVTM and ANQGSEA. Drawing the rest from reference TRBV29-1 and TRBJ2-5, the complete variable domain is SAVISQKPSRDICQRGTSLTIQCQVDSQVTMMFWYRQQPGQSLTLIATANQGSEATYESGFVIDKFPISRPNLTFSTLTVSNMSPEDSSIYLCSVVGWVAGGETQYFGPGTRLLVL.

J is TRBJ1-1 and V is TRBV29-1; perhaps TRBD1 as D (5 bases). CDR3 length: 15 amino acids. V shed 0 bases and J shed 4 bases, with 15 bases lying between them. Germline V lookup: CDR1 SQVTM, CDR2 ANQGSEA. DNA for the CDR3: TGCAGCGTTGAAGAGGCAGCCGGGGGAGGCACTGAAGCTTTCTTT. Protein sequence: CSVEEAAGGGTEAFF.

The rearrangement uses TRBV9 and TRBJ2-7; 8 nucleotides match TRBD1. J gave up 6 bases and V 0 bases, and 17 bases lay outside the gene matches. The CDR3 covers 18 residues. Germline CDR1 reads SGDLS; CDR2 reads YYNGEE. CDR3 bases: TGTGCCAGCAGCGTAGCTCCGAACCTCGACAGGGGCAACTCCGAGCAGTACTTC. It is translated as CASSVAPNLDRGNSEQYF.

This clonotype was seen a few times. The V gene is TRBV5-1, the J gene TRBJ2-5; D perhaps matches TRBD2 (6 bases). The germline CDR1 and CDR2 sequences are SGHRS and YFSETQ. V lost 6 bases to trimming and J lost 5 bases, with 14 bases between them. CDR3 length equals 13 residues. The CDR3 loop is CASMEGNGETQYF. Here the CDR3 DNA reads TGCGCCAGCATGGAGGGGAATGGCGAGACCCAGTACTTC.